One and the same sample provided the 22 T cell receptor beta chains below, sequenced in a study of OX40 agonist ivuxolimab in advanced cancers. Some clones are missing from TCRdb's copy, which holds only in-frame ones; the method was immunoSEQ multiplex PCR. The table includes tens of thousands of clones, about nine tenths detected once. The sequencing used CD4+ or CD8+ T cells sorted from blood, collected in a trial of the OX40 agonist ivuxolimab. The receptor source for this set is an adult with an advanced solid tumor such as melanoma, head and neck, liver or kidney cancer.

This chain uses TRBV7-2 with TRBJ1-1; D might be TRBD1 (5 bases). In germline, CDR1 is SGHTA, CDR2 FQGNSA. This CDR3 has 14 residues. Trimming took 5 bases from V and 5 from J, leaving 15 bases between them. CDR3 bases: TGTGCCAGCAGCCCTACCACAGGTGGGACTGAAGCTTTCTTT. This translates into CASSPTTGGTEAFF. Full variable domain (missing parts from reference TRBV7-2 and TRBJ1-1): GAGVSQSPSNKVTEKGKDVELRCDPISGHTALYWYRQSLGQGLEFLIYFQGNSAPDKSGLPSDRFSAERTGGSVSTLTIQRTQQEDSAVYLCASSPTTGGTEAFFGQGTRLTVV.

The chain joins TRBV10-3 to TRBJ1-2, with D hard to call. Germline values: CDR1 ENHRY, CDR2 SYGVKD. Deletions cut 3 bases from V and 0 bases from J, with 5 bases between. The CDR3 covers 13 residues. The CDR3 DNA reads TGTGCCATCAGTGAAAGTCCTAACTATGGCTACACCTTC. It codes for CAISESPNYGYTF.

The V call is TRBV7-9, the J call TRBJ2-3; a weak D match, TRBD2 (6 bases). There are 14 residues in the CDR3. Deletions cut 5 bases from V and 6 bases from J, with 15 bases between. Per germline, CDR1 SEHNR and CDR2 FQNEAQ (reference sequence). This CDR3 is CASSPNSGPDTQYF. The CDR3 region has the DNA TGTGCCAGCAGCCCTAACAGCGGGCCCGATACGCAGTATTTT. The full variable domain, in which reference TRBV7-9 and TRBJ2-3 provide the parts outside the CDR3, is DTGVSQNPRHKITKRGQNVTFRCDPISEHNRLYWYRQTLGQGPEFLTYFQNEAQLEKSRLLSDRFSAERPKGSFSTLEIQRTEQGDSAMYLCASSPNSGPDTQYFGPGTRLTVL.

Written as DNA, the CDR3 is TGTGCCAGCAGCTACAAACCGGGGGATGGAGCTTTCTTT. Translation gives CASSYKPGDGAFF. This sequence joins TRBV7-2 and TRBJ1-1; the D gene is possibly TRBD1 (5 bases). Germline V gene data show CDR1 as SGHTA and CDR2 as FQGNSA. V was clipped by 4 bases and J by 10 bases, with 16 bases between them. The CDR3 spans 13 residues.

The V and J genes are TRBV4-1 and TRBJ1-1; tentatively, D is TRBD1 (6 bases). The CDR3 loop spans 13 amino acids. Germline CDR1 and CDR2: MGHRA and YSYEKL. Trimming cost V 0 bases and J 5 bases, with 7 bases left between them. The CDR3: CASSQERGTEAFF. DNA of the CDR3: TGCGCCAGCAGCCAAGAAAGGGGGACTGAAGCTTTCTTT.

The count of this clone is one. This rearrangement joins TRBV14 to TRBJ2-1, with TRBD2 identical over 8 bases. The CDR3 totals 17 residues. Unmatched junction bases numbered 6, after V lost 0 bases and J lost 2 bases. Germline V gene lookup returns CDR1 SGHDN and CDR2 FVKESK. In nucleotides, the CDR3 is TGTGCCAGCAGCCAAGAATATCAGCGGGGGCCCTACAATGAGCAGTTCTTC. This translates into CASSQEYQRGPYNEQFF.

This chain joins TRBV15 and TRBJ2-2; D is undetermined. Looked up from germline, CDR1 is LNHNV and CDR2 is YYDKDF (reference sequence). This CDR3 region has 14 residues. Trimming took off 9 bases at V and 8 bases at J, with 19 bases between the two ends. This CDR3 is CATTPRTFAGELFF. The CDR3 region has the DNA TGTGCCACTACTCCCCGCACTTTTGCAGGGGAGCTGTTTTTT.

V gene TRBV28 combines with J gene TRBJ2-4; a weak D match, TRBD2 (7 bases). Deletions cut 6 bases from V and 6 bases from J, with 18 bases between. The CDR3 is 15 residues long. Germline CDR1 and CDR2: MDHEN and SYDVKM. CDR3 region: CASSLGGGAGNIQYF. CDR3 bases: TGTGCCAGCAGCCTTGGGGGGGGCGCAGGAAACATTCAGTACTTC.

The genes are TRBV5-5 and TRBJ2-7; D gene unclear. The germline V gene encodes CDR1 SGHKS and CDR2 YYEKEE (reference sequence). The V gene lost 0 bases and the J gene lost 1 base, with 14 bases spanning the gap. The CDR3 extends over 16 amino acids. Here the CDR3 reads CASSLAVGQFSYEQYF. The CDR3 DNA sequence: TGTGCCAGCAGCTTGGCCGTCGGGCAGTTTTCCTACGAGCAGTACTTC.

The CDR3 coding sequence is TGTGCCAGCAGCTCTGGATGGGGGGGCGAAGCTTTCTTT. The encoded protein is CASSSGWGGEAFF. The chain is built from TRBV6-5 and TRBJ1-1; D perhaps matches TRBD1 (6 bases). V was trimmed by 6 bases and J by 8 bases, leaving 16 bases between them. The CDR3 loop spans 13 amino acids. CDR1 is MNHEY, CDR2 SVGAGI, per germline.

The chain has TRBV11-3 and TRBJ2-1; D might be TRBD1 (5 bases). This CDR3 region has 14 residues. V lost 5 bases to trimming and J lost 2 bases, with 10 bases between them. Germline V gene lookup returns CDR1 SGHNT and CDR2 YENEEA. This chain's CDR3 is CASSDRQTYNEQFF. The CDR3 nucleotides read TGTGCCAGCAGCGACAGACAGACCTACAATGAGCAGTTCTTC. The whole variable domain, filled in from reference TRBV11-3 and TRBJ2-1, reads EAGVVQSPRYKIIEKKQPVAFWCNPISGHNTLYWYLQNLGQGPELLIRYENEEAVDDSQLPKDRFSAERLKGVDSTLKIQPAELGDSAVYLCASSDRQTYNEQFFGPGTRLTVL.

CDR3 sequence (DNA): TGTGCCAGCAGCTTAGGCAGGGGCGAGCAGTACTTC. Residues: CASSLGRGEQYF. This rearrangement joins TRBV7-2 to TRBJ2-7; weak D call: TRBD1 (6 bases). The CDR3 is 12 amino acids. Germline-derived CDR1 and CDR2 are SGHTA and FQGNSA. Trimming shortened V by 1 base and J by 6 bases, and 7 bases separated the two germline ends.

The rearrangement links TRBV5-4 to TRBJ1-1; TRBD1 is a possible D gene (5 bases). Trimming stripped 4 bases from V and 3 bases from J, with 13 bases between. The CDR3 length is 14 residues. Germline CDR1 reads SGHNT; CDR2 reads YYREEE (reference sequence). CDR3 bases: TGTGCCAGCAGCACCGGGACGGTGTACACTGAAGCTTTCTTT. Its protein product is CASSTGTVYTEAFF. Based on the CDR3 plus reference TRBV5-4 and TRBJ1-1, the full variable domain is ETGVTQSPTHLIKTRGQQVTLRCSSQSGHNTVSWYQQALGQGPQFIFQYYREEENGRGNFPPRFSGLQFPNYSSELNVNALELDDSALYLCASSTGTVYTEAFFGQGTRLTVV.

The chain carries TRBV7-2 and TRBJ2-3; D ambiguous. The V gene lost 4 bases and the J gene lost 0 bases, with 8 bases spanning the gap. From germline, CDR1 is SGHTA and CDR2 FQGNSA. This CDR3 is 14 amino acids long. The chain's CDR3 is CASSSGLSTDTQYF. CDR3 DNA: TGTGCCAGCAGCTCTGGCCTAAGCACAGATACGCAGTATTTT.

The chain couples TRBV13 to TRBJ2-5, with D tentatively TRBD1 (5 bases). The DNA end is a closer match to TRBJ2-7, so the J assignment may be wrong. The V gene's germline CDR1 is PRHDT and CDR2 FYEKMQ (reference sequence). The CDR3 covers 14 residues. The CDR3 is CASSFTGISYEQYF. As DNA, the CDR3 is TGTGCCAGCAGCTTTACAGGTATCTCCTACGAGCAGTACTTC.

This clone was picked up a small number of times. The chain uses TRBV5-1 and TRBJ2-2; D is possibly TRBD1 (5 bases). V was clipped by 2 bases and J by 0 bases, with 8 bases between them. CDR3 size: 15 residues. The germline gives CDR1 SGHRS, CDR2 YFSETQ. CDR3 nucleotides: TGCGCCAGCAGCTTTGCAGGGACGAACACCGGGGAGCTGTTTTTT. As protein: CASSFAGTNTGELFF. Combining the CDR3 with reference TRBV5-1 and TRBJ2-2 gives the whole variable domain KAGVTQTPRYLIKTRGQQVTLSCSPISGHRSVSWYQQTPGQGLQFLFEYFSETQRNKGNFPGRFSGRQFSNSRSEMNVSTLELGDSALYLCASSFAGTNTGELFFGEGSRLTVL.

This clone appeared a single time. V is TRBV6-5 and J is TRBJ2-3; no clear D. Germline CDR1 and CDR2: MNHEY and SVGAGI. The CDR3 loop spans 11 amino acids. V lost 5 bases to trimming and J lost 6 bases, with 6 bases between them. The CDR3 is CASSHGDTQYF. In nucleotides, the CDR3 is TGTGCCAGCAGTCACGGGGATACGCAGTATTTT.

This sequence joins TRBV5-4 and TRBJ2-3; no firm D call. CDR1 and CDR2 from the germline V gene are SGHNT and YYREEE (reference sequence). Trimming took 2 bases from V and 4 from J, leaving 8 bases between them. This CDR3 has 13 amino acids. As DNA, the CDR3 is TGTGCCAGCAGCTTACGGCACTCAGATACGCAGTATTTT. This codes for CASSLRHSDTQYF. Based on the CDR3 plus reference TRBV5-4 and TRBJ2-3, the full variable domain is ETGVTQSPTHLIKTRGQQVTLRCSSQSGHNTVSWYQQALGQGPQFIFQYYREEENGRGNFPPRFSGLQFPNYSSELNVNALELDDSALYLCASSLRHSDTQYFGPGTRLTVL.

The V gene is TRBV9, the J gene TRBJ1-1; D unclear. The CDR3 sequence is 14 residues long. CDR1 and CDR2 (germline): SGDLS, YYNGEE. The germline V and J ends were trimmed by 0 bases and 1 base, with 7 bases remaining between them. The CDR3 loop reads CASSVGPGNTEAFF. In nucleotides, the CDR3 is TGTGCCAGCAGCGTAGGCCCAGGGAACACTGAAGCTTTCTTT.

The CDR3 sequence: CASSQIPGDNSPLHF. The CDR3, as DNA: TGCGCCAGCAGCCAAATTCCCGGGGATAATTCACCCCTCCACTTT. The chain carries TRBV4-1 and TRBJ1-6; no reliable D call. Germline CDR1 and CDR2: MGHRA and YSYEKL. V was clipped by 2 bases and J by 5 bases, with 10 bases between them. The length of the CDR3 is 15 residues.

V and J are TRBV11-2 and TRBJ2-3; D is possibly TRBD1 or TRBD2 (5 bases each). V lost 3 bases and J lost 0, with 19 bases in between. Germline CDR1 SGHAT, CDR2 FQNNGV. This CDR3 spans 18 amino acids. The CDR3 DNA follows: TGTGCCAGCAGCTTGTCGTCTGGACGGGGACCAAGCACAGATACGCAGTATTTT. Its protein is CASSLSSGRGPSTDTQYF.

As regards this clone: The junction differs from germline at one of its ends, possibly a read error. This chain connects TRBV5-5 to TRBJ1-4; possible D gene TRBD1, 6 bases. This CDR3 is built from 13 residues. CDR1 and CDR2 from the germline V gene are SGHKS and YYEKEE (reference sequence). CDR3 nucleotide sequence: TGTGCCAGCAGCTTGGCCGCACAGGGAAGTTTTTTGTGG. Translated, it gives CASSLAAQGSFLW.